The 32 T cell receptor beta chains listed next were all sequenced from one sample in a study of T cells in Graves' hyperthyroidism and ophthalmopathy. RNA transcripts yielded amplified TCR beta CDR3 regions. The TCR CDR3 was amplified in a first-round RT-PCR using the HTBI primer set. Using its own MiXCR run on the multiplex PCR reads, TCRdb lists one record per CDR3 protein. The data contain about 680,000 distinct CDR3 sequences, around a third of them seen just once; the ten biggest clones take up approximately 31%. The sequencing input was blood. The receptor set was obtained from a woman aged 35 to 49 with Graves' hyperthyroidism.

CDR3 loop: CASSQLAGTQETQYF. CDR3 bases: TGTGCCAGCAGTCAGCTAGCGGGGACACAAGAGACCCAGTACTTC. This rearrangement joins TRBV6-5 to TRBJ2-5; 9 nucleotides agree with TRBD2. V dropped 5 bases and J dropped 2; count of bases not matched to a gene: 6. There are 15 residues in the CDR3. Germline CDR1 is MNHEY and CDR2 is SVGAGI.

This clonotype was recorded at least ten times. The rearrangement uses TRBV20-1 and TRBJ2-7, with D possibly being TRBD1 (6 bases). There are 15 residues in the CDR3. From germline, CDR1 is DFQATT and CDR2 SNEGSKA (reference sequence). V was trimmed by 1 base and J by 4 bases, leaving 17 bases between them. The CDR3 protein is CSARGGRGSVYEQYF. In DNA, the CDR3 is TGCAGTGCTAGAGGGGGCAGGGGTTCGGTATACGAGCAGTACTTC.

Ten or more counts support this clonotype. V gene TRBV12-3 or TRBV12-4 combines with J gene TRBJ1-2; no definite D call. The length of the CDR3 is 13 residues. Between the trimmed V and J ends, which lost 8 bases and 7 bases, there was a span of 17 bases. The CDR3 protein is CASHLGPVSGYTF. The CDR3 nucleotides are TGTGCCAGCCACCTCGGCCCGGTTAGTGGCTACACCTTC.

CDR3 protein: CASSSPIGYLGGGQPQHF. The CDR3 DNA sequence: TGTGCCAGCAGTTCCCCCATCGGATACCTTGGGGGTGGGCAGCCCCAGCATTTT. The chain is built from TRBV12-3 or TRBV12-4 and TRBJ1-5; D is possibly TRBD1 (5 bases). The CDR3 consists of 18 residues. Trimming stripped 4 bases from V and 7 bases from J, with 26 bases between.

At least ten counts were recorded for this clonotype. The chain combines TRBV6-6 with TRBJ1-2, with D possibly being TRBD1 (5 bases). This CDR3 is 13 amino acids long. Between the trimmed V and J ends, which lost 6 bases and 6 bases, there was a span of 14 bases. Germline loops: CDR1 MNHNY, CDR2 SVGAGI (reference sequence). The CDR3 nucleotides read TGTGCCAGCAGAACAGGAAGGGGTCATGGCTACACCTTC. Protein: CASRTGRGHGYTF.

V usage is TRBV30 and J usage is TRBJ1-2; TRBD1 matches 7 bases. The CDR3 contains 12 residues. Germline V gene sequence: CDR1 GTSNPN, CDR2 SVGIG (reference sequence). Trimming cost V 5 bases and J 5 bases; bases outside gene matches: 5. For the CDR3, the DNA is TGTGCCTGGCAACAGGGGATATATGGCTACACCTTC. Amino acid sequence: CAWQQGIYGYTF. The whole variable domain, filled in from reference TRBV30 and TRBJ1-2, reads SQTIHQWPATLVQPVGSPLSLECTVEGTSNPNLYWYRQAAGRGLQLLFYSVGIGQISSEVPQNLSASRPQDRQFILSSKKLLLSDSGFYLCAWQQGIYGYTFGSGTRLTVV.

Written as DNA, the CDR3 is TGTGCCAGCAGTCCAAGGACAGGGGGCACGGGCTGGAGTCAGCCCCAGCATTTT. Its protein is CASSPRTGGTGWSQPQHF. The chain carries TRBV2 and TRBJ1-5; 11 bases fit TRBD1. CDR3 size: 18 residues. From germline, CDR1 is SNHLY and CDR2 FYNNEI. Trimming took 5 bases from V and 6 from J; bases not matched to a gene: 15.

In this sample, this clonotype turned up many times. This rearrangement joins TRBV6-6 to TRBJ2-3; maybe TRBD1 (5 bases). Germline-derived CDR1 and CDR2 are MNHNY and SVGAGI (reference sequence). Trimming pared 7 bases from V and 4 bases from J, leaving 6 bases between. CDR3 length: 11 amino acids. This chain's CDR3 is CASKGADTQYF. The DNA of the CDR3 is TGTGCCAGCAAAGGGGCAGATACGCAGTATTTT.

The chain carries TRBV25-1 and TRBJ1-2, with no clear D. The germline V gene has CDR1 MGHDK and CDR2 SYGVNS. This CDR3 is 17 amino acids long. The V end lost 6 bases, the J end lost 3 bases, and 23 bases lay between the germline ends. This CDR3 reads CASSQDAPGPRDYGYTF. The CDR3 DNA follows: TGTGCCAGCAGCCAAGACGCTCCAGGCCCAAGGGACTATGGCTACACCTTC.

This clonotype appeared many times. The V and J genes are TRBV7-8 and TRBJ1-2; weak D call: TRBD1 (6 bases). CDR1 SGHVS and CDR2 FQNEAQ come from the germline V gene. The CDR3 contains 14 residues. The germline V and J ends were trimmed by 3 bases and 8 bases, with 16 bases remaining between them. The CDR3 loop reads CASSLSGQWWGYTF. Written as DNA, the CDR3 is TGTGCCAGCAGCTTGTCGGGACAATGGTGGGGCTACACCTTC. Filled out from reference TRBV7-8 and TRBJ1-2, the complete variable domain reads GAGVSQSPRYKVAKRGQDVALRCDPISGHVSLFWYQQALGQGPEFLTYFQNEAQLDKSGLPSDRFFAERPEGSVSTLKIQRTQQEDSAVYLCASSLSGQWWGYTFGSGTRLTVV.

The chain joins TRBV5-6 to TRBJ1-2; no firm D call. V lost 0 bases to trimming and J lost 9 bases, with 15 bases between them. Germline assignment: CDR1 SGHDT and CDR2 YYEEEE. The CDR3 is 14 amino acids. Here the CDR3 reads CASSLVPGSVSYTF. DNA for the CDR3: TGTGCCAGCAGCTTGGTACCGGGCAGCGTCAGCTACACCTTC.

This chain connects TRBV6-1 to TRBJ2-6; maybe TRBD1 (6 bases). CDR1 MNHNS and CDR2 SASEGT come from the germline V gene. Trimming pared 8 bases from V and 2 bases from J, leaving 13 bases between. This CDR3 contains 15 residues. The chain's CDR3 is CASLTGAAGANVLTF. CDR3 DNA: TGTGCCAGCCTGACAGGCGCCGCTGGGGCCAACGTCCTGACTTTC.

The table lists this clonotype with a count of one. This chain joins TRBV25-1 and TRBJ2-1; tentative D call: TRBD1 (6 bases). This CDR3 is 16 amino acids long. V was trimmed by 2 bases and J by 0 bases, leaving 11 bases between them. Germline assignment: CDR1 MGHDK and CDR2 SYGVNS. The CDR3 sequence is CASSEVDRRSYNEQFF. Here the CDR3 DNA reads TGTGCCAGCAGTGAAGTTGACAGGCGCTCCTACAATGAGCAGTTCTTC.

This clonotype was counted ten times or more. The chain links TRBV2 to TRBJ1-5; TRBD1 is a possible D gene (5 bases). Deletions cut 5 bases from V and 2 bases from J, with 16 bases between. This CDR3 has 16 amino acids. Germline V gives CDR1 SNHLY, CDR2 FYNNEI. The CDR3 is CASSPSVGGGNQPQHF. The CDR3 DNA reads TGTGCCAGCAGTCCTTCGGTGGGAGGGGGCAATCAGCCCCAGCATTTT.

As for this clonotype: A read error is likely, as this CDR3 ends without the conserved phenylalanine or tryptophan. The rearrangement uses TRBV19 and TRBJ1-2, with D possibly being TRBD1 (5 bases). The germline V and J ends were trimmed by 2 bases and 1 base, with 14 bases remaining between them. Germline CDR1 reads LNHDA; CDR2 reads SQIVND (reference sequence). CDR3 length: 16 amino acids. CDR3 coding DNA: TGTGCCAGTAGTATAACCGGGACGGTCCTTAACTATGGCTACACCCTC. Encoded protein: CASSITGTVLNYGYTL.

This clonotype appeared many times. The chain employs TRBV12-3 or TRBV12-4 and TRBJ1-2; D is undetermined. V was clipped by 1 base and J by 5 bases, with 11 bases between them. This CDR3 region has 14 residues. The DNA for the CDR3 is TGTGCCAGCAGTTTAGACGGCCTAGGGTATGGCTACACCTTC. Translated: CASSLDGLGYGYTF.

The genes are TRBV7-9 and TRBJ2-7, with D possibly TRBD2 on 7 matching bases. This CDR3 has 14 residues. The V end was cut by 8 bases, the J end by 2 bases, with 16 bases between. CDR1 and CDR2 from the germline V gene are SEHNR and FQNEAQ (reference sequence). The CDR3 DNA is TGTGCCAGCCGGGGGGCAGAAACCCCCTACGAGCAGTACTTC. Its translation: CASRGAETPYEQYF.

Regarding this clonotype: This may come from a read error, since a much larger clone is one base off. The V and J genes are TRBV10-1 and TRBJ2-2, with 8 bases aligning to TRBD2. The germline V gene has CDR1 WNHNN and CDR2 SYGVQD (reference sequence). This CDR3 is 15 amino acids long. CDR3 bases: TGCGCCAGCAGAACTACTAGCGGAAAAACCGGGGAGCTGCTTTTT. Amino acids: CASRTTSGKTGELLF.

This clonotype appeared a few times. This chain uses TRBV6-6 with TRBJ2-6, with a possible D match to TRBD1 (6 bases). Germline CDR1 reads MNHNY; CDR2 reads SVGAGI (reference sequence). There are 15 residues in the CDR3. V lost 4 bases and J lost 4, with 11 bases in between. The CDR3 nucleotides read TGTGCCAGCAGTTTAAGGGGGTTGGGGGCCAACGTCCTGACTTTC. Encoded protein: CASSLRGLGANVLTF.

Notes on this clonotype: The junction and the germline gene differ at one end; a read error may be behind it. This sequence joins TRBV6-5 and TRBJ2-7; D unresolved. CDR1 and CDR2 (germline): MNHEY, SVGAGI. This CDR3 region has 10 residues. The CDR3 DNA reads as TGTGCCAGCAGTGATGAACAAGAAGACTTC. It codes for CASSDEQEDF.

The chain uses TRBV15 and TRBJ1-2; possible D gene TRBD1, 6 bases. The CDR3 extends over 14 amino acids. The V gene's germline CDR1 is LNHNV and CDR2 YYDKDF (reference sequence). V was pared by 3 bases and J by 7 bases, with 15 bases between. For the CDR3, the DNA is TGTGCCACCAGCAGTTTAGCGCAGGGGTTTGGCTACACCTTC. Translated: CATSSLAQGFGYTF.

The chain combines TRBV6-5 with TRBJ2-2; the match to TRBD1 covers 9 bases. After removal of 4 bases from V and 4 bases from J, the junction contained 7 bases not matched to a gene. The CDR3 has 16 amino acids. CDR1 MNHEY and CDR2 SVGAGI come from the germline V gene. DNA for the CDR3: TGTGCCAGCAGTTCGGTGGGACAGGGTGGCACCGGGGAGCTGTTTTTT. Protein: CASSSVGQGGTGELFF.

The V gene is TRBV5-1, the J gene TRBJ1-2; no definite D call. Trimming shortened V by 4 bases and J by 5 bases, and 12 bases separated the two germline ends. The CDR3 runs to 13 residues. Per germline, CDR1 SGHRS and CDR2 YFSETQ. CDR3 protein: CASSTGSEYGYTF. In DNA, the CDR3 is TGCGCCAGCAGCACCGGCAGCGAATATGGCTACACCTTC.

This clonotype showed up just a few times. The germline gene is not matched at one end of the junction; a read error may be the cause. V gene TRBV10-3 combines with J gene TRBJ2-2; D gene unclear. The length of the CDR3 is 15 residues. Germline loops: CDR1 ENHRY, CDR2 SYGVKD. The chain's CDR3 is CASSYPNSNTGELFF. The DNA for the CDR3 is TGTGCCAGCAGTTACCCGAATTCGAACACCGGGGAGCTGTTTTTT.

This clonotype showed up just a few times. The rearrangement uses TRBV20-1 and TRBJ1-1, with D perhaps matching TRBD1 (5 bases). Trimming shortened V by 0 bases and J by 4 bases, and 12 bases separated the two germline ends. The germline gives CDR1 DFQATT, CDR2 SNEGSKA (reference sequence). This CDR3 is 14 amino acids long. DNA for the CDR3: TGCAGTGCTAGAGATAAGACAGTCAGCACTGAAGCTTTCTTT. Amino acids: CSARDKTVSTEAFF.

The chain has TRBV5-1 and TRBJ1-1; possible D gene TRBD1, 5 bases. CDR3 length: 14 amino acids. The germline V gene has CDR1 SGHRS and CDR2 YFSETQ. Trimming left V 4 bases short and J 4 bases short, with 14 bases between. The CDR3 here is CASSQPRVGTEAFF. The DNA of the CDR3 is TGCGCCAGCAGCCAACCCAGGGTGGGCACTGAAGCTTTCTTT.

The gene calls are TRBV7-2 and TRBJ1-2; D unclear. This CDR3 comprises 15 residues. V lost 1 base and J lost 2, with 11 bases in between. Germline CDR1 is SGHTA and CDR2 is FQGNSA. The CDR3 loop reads CASSLGRSGNYGYTF. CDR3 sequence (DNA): TGTGCCAGCAGCTTAGGACGGAGCGGGAACTATGGCTACACCTTC.

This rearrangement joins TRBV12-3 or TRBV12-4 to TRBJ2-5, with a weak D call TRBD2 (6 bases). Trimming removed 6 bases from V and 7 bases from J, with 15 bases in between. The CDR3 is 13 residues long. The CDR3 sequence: CASRTAGQGTQYF. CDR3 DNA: TGTGCCAGCAGAACAGCGGGCCAGGGGACCCAGTACTTC.

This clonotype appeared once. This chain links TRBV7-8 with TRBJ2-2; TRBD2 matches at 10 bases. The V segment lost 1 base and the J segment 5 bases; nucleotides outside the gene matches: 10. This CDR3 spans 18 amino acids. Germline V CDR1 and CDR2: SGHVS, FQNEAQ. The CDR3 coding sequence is TGTGCCAGCAGCTTAGAAGGGGGGGTGACTAGCGGGACCGGGGAGCTGTTTTTT. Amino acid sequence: CASSLEGGVTSGTGELFF.

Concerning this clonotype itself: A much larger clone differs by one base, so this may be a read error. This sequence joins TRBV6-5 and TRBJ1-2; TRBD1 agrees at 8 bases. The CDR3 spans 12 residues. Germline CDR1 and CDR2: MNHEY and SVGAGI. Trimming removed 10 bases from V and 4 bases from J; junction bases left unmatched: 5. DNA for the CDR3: TGTGCCACCCGACAGGGGACCTATGGCTACACCTTC. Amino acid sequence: CATRQGTYGYTF.

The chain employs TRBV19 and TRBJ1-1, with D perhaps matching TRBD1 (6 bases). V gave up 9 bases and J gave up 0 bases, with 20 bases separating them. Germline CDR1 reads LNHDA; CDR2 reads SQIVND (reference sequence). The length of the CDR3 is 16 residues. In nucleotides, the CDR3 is TGTGCCAGCAATCTGGGTGGGGGCATGATGAACACTGAAGCTTTCTTT. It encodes CASNLGGGMMNTEAFF.

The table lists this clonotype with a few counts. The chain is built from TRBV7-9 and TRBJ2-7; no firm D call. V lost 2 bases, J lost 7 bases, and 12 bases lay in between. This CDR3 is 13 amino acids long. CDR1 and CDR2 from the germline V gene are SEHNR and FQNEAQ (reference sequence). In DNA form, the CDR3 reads TGTGCCAGCAGCTTAATGGCAGAAATGGAGCAGTACTTC. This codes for CASSLMAEMEQYF.